This TCR beta chain was sequenced in a study of shared clonotypes between healthy human individuals. The naive CD8 fraction comprised CD45RO-negative cells positively selected for CCR7 and excluded terminally differentiated effector memory CD45RA+ cells. As to this clone: Its antigen is unknown.

CDR1 is LNHDA and CDR2 is SQIVND in the germline V gene (reference sequence). V lost 4 bases, J lost 0 bases, and 5 bases stayed unmatched. The CDR3 contains 16 residues. Sequencing was performed with immunoSEQ multiplex PCR; in TCRdb, only in-frame clones are kept and a portion is missing. Seen here are millions of clones, about 93% observed once, and the top ten hold 1.7%. Study-wide points: Shared clonotypes across all four donors exceeded non-shared ones in generation probability.

The rearrangement links TRBV19 to TRBJ2-7, with 11 nucleotides matching TRBD2. This clonotype was obtained from a man in his late teens or twenties in good health. Some clones in this sample may be carry-over from other donors' samples. The sequenced sample was naive CD8+ T cells from PBMCs. CDR3 amino acids: CASSTRTSGPSYEQYF. The CDR3 DNA follows: TGTGCCAGTAGTACCCGGACTAGCGGGCCCTCCTACGAGCAGTACTTC.